Following are 30 T cell receptor beta chains from one sample sequenced in a study of blood T cell repertoires in COVID-19 (dated by TCRdb to the early 2020s). Libraries came from the immunoSEQ multiplex PCR assay. TCRdb re-hosts the immuneACCESS table, in-frame sequences only. Its copies lack some clones; in the studies checked, an unresolved V gene accounts for under half of them, and the cause for the rest is not known. For this sample the table gives about 240,000 clones, of which around 85% were detected only once. The ten largest clonotypes hold 2.5% to 3.5% of the sample. Source material: PBMCs or T cells enriched from blood (not recorded which). These receptors all come from a woman in her thirties or forties with acute COVID-19.

A note on this clone: The junction and the germline gene differ at one end; a read error may be behind it. V is TRBV5-1 and J is TRBJ1-1, with D possibly matching TRBD1 (6 bases). Germline V CDR1 and CDR2: SGHRS, YFSETQ. CDR3 length: 14 amino acids. CDR3 sequence reads: CASNLAQGNTEAFF. The CDR3 DNA sequence: TGCGCCAGCAACTTGGCACAGGGGAACACTGAAGCTTTCTTT.

This chain uses TRBV7-9 with TRBJ2-7; D call uncertain. This CDR3 has 13 residues. V lost 2 bases, J lost 3 bases, and 8 bases lay in between. Per the germline V gene, CDR1 is SEHNR and CDR2 is FQNEAQ (reference sequence). This CDR3 reads CASSLNRVYEQYF. CDR3 nucleotides: TGTGCCAGCAGCTTAAATCGGGTCTACGAGCAGTACTTC.

V usage is TRBV3-1 (or the pseudogene TRBV3-2) and J usage is TRBJ1-4; maybe TRBD1 (6 bases). Trimming left V 1 base short and J 8 bases short, with 11 bases between. Germline V gives CDR1 LGHDT, CDR2 YNNKEL (reference sequence). CDR3 size: 14 residues. The CDR3 loop reads CASSQGQVEEKLFF. The CDR3 DNA sequence: TGTGCCAGCAGCCAAGGACAGGTTGAGGAAAAACTGTTTTTT.

This clone was counted a single time. This sample includes further DNA sequences coding for the same CDR3. The chain employs TRBV27 and TRBJ2-3; maybe TRBD1 (5 bases). V gave up 0 bases and J gave up 4 bases, with 14 bases separating them. This CDR3 is built from 16 residues. Looked up from germline, CDR1 is MNHEY and CDR2 is SMNVEV (reference sequence). CDR3 nucleotide sequence: TGTGCCAGCAGTTTATCGGGGCAGCGAGAAGCAGATACGCAGTATTTT. It yields the protein CASSLSGQREADTQYF.

This clone has just a few counts. This chain uses TRBV29-1 with TRBJ1-2; 10 bases fit TRBD1. V shed 6 bases and J 4 bases; nucleotides not matched to a gene: 8. Germline values: CDR1 SQVTM, CDR2 ANQGSEA. The CDR3 runs to 14 residues. The CDR3 loop reads CSVTGTGASYGYTF. CDR3 bases: TGCAGCGTGACAGGGACAGGGGCCAGCTATGGCTACACCTTC.

This clone came up once. The genes are TRBV5-1 and TRBJ1-2; no clear D gene. The germline V and J ends were trimmed by 4 bases and 2 bases, with 12 bases remaining between them. This CDR3 region has 14 residues. Per germline, CDR1 SGHRS and CDR2 YFSETQ. The CDR3 region is CASSPRTGNYGYTF. The DNA for the CDR3 is TGCGCCAGCAGCCCAAGGACTGGGAACTATGGCTACACCTTC. The entire variable domain, with the rest obtained from reference TRBV5-1 and TRBJ1-2, is as follows: KAGVTQTPRYLIKTRGQQVTLSCSPISGHRSVSWYQQTPGQGLQFLFEYFSETQRNKGNFPGRFSGRQFSNSRSEMNVSTLELGDSALYLCASSPRTGNYGYTFGSGTRLTVV.

The chain uses TRBV4-1 and TRBJ2-1, with 11 bases identical to TRBD2. The CDR3 contains 20 residues. The J segment lost 1 base and the V segment lost 3 bases, leaving 14 bases of the junction unmatched. The V gene's germline CDR1 is MGHRA and CDR2 YSYEKL. CDR3 loop: CASSHPRTSGQVISYNEQFF. CDR3 in DNA: TGCGCCAGCAGCCATCCCAGGACTAGCGGGCAGGTCATATCCTACAATGAGCAGTTCTTC.

The chain carries TRBV7-9 and TRBJ2-1, with 9 bases fitting TRBD2. The length of the CDR3 is 15 residues. The germline V gene has CDR1 SEHNR and CDR2 FQNEAQ (reference sequence). J lost 4 bases, V lost 2 bases, and 3 bases had no gene match. For the CDR3, the DNA is TGTGCCAGCAGCTTATACAGCGGGAGGTACAATGAGCAGTTCTTC. It yields the protein CASSLYSGRYNEQFF.

V usage is TRBV27 and J usage is TRBJ2-7, with 9 bases identical to TRBD1. CDR3 length equals 15 residues. V trimming: 6 bases; J trimming: 1 base; junction bases outside the gene matches: 7. Germline CDR1 and CDR2: MNHEY and SMNVEV (reference sequence). The CDR3: CASSPRDRASYEQYF. The CDR3 DNA reads as TGTGCCAGCAGCCCCCGGGACAGGGCATCCTACGAGCAGTACTTC.

This chain uses TRBV13 with TRBJ2-1; 8 bases align to TRBD1. Germline CDR1 and CDR2: PRHDT and FYEKMQ (reference sequence). This CDR3 is built from 16 residues. V dropped 5 bases and J dropped 1; count of bases not matched to a gene: 7. The CDR3, as DNA: TGTGCCAGCAGCCCCCGACAGGGGACTTCCTACAATGAGCAGTTCTTC. Protein: CASSPRQGTSYNEQFF.

The J gene is TRBJ1-6, the V gene TRBV9, with D possibly matching TRBD1 (5 bases). Per the germline V gene, CDR1 is SGDLS and CDR2 is YYNGEE. V lost 4 bases and J lost 7, with 21 bases in between. The CDR3 contains 17 residues. The CDR3 region is CASSSDLPGESNSPLHF. The CDR3 DNA is TGTGCCAGCAGCTCAGATCTCCCGGGGGAATCGAATTCACCCCTCCACTTT.

This chain uses TRBV29-1 with TRBJ2-7; 14 bases fit TRBD2. The CDR3 sequence is 16 residues long. V was clipped by 6 bases and J by 1 base; unmatched bases: 8. Germline V gives CDR1 SQVTM, CDR2 ANQGSEA. CDR3 amino acids: CSVAGLAGVPSYEQYF. Written as DNA, the CDR3 is TGCAGCGTCGCGGGACTAGCGGGAGTCCCGTCCTACGAGCAGTACTTC.

The genes are TRBV19 and TRBJ2-3; D gene unclear. This CDR3 comprises 14 residues. V dropped 7 bases and J dropped 3 bases, with 14 bases sitting between them. Looked up from germline, CDR1 is LNHDA and CDR2 is SQIVND (reference sequence). The DNA of the CDR3 is TGTGCCAGTACCGTGGGCCTCTGGACAGATACGCAGTATTTT. Protein: CASTVGLWTDTQYF.

This chain connects TRBV29-1 to TRBJ2-7; 8 positions match TRBD1. The germline V gene encodes CDR1 SQVTM and CDR2 ANQGSEA. Trimming took 5 bases from V and 5 from J; bases not matched to a gene: 5. CDR3 length equals 12 residues. The CDR3 sequence is CSVSQGADEQYF. CDR3 bases: TGCAGCGTTTCCCAGGGGGCCGACGAGCAGTACTTC.

The chain carries TRBV18 and TRBJ1-4; weak D call: TRBD1 (5 bases). V was clipped by 4 bases and J by 6 bases, with 9 bases between them. Germline-derived CDR1 and CDR2 are KGHSH and LQKENI. The CDR3 consists of 13 residues. CDR3 protein: CASSLSRDEKLFF. For the CDR3, the DNA is TGTGCCAGCTCACTTTCCAGGGATGAAAAACTGTTTTTT.

The genes are TRBV24-1 and TRBJ1-5; D is unclear. Germline CDR1 reads KGHDR; CDR2 reads SFDVKD. There are 13 residues in the CDR3. Trimming shortened V by 3 bases and J by 3 bases, and 5 bases separated the two germline ends. The CDR3 DNA reads as TGTGCCACCAGTGATGACAACAATCAGCCCCAGCATTTT. Translating gives CATSDDNNQPQHF.

V is TRBV18 and J is TRBJ2-7, with D tentatively TRBD2 (5 bases). Looked up from germline, CDR1 is KGHSH and CDR2 is LQKENI. V was cut by 0 bases and J by 2 bases, with 11 bases left in between. CDR3 length: 15 amino acids. The CDR3 DNA reads TGTGCCAGCTCACCACCGCGGGCAGAGACCTACGAGCAGTACTTC. This gives the protein CASSPPRAETYEQYF.

This clone was picked up a small number of times. The chain employs TRBV5-1 and TRBJ1-3; 7 bases line up with TRBD1. The CDR3 consists of 14 residues. Germline CDR1 is SGHRS and CDR2 is YFSETQ. Germline trimming cut 5 bases from V and 8 bases from J; bases unmatched to any gene: 10. For the CDR3, the DNA is TGCGCCAGCAGAGAGGGGGCAGTCCGGGACACCATATATTTT. Translation gives CASREGAVRDTIYF.

The chain joins TRBV6-6 to TRBJ2-1; TRBD2 matches at 8 bases. Unmatched junction bases numbered 8, after V lost 0 bases and J lost 7 bases. The CDR3 has 16 amino acids. Germline lookup yields CDR1 MNHNY and CDR2 SVGAGI (reference sequence). The CDR3 DNA follows: TGTGCCAGCAGTTACTCGATCGCGGGAGGAGTAAATGAGCAGTTCTTC. This sequence encodes CASSYSIAGGVNEQFF.

The J gene is TRBJ2-3, the V gene TRBV19; 16 positions agree with TRBD2. The CDR3 is 19 residues long. With V trimmed by 3 bases and J by 0 bases, 6 bases remained unmatched. The germline V gene has CDR1 LNHDA and CDR2 SQIVND (reference sequence). The CDR3 DNA follows: TGTGCCAGTAGTATTAGGGGACTAGCGGGAGGGGGAAGCACAGATACGCAGTATTTT. Translated: CASSIRGLAGGGSTDTQYF.

The rearrangement joins TRBV5-6 to TRBJ1-2; maybe TRBD1 (5 bases). CDR1 is SGHDT, CDR2 YYEEEE, per germline. This CDR3 is 14 amino acids long. With 0 bases removed from V and 6 bases from J, the gap between germline ends came to 12 bases. The CDR3, as DNA: TGTGCCAGCAGCTTGGAACGGGGGGTCCATGGCTACACCTTC. Its protein is CASSLERGVHGYTF.

The V call is TRBV6-5, the J call TRBJ1-2; 8 nucleotides line up with TRBD1. CDR1 is MNHEY and CDR2 is SVGAGI in the germline V gene. V was pared by 6 bases and J by 6 bases, with 9 bases of the junction left unmatched. The CDR3 spans 14 residues. The CDR3 region is CASSQTGGADGYTF. The CDR3 nucleotides are TGTGCCAGCAGCCAAACAGGGGGAGCGGATGGCTACACCTTC.

This chain connects TRBV7-9 to TRBJ1-2; 7 nucleotides match TRBD1. The germline gives CDR1 SEHNR, CDR2 FQNEAQ (reference sequence). V shed 10 bases and J 2 bases; nucleotides not matched to a gene: 10. There are 14 residues in the CDR3. CDR3 sequence (DNA): TGTGCCACTAAACGGGACAGCTCAAACTATGGCTACACCTTC. Encoded protein: CATKRDSSNYGYTF.

This clone was recorded once. This sequence joins TRBV2 and TRBJ1-6; 8 bases map to TRBD1. The CDR3 extends over 13 amino acids. V lost 7 bases, J lost 6 bases, and 2 bases stayed unmatched. The V gene's germline CDR1 is SNHLY and CDR2 FYNNEI. The CDR3 spells CASMDRANSPLHF. CDR3 nucleotides: TGTGCCAGCATGGACAGGGCTAATTCACCCCTCCACTTT.

The rearrangement uses TRBV11-3 and TRBJ2-1, with 15 bases that match TRBD2. Trimming removed 6 bases from V and 7 bases from J; junction bases left unmatched: 10. Germline CDR1 reads SGHNT; CDR2 reads YENEEA. The CDR3 is 17 residues long. As DNA, the CDR3 is TGTGCCAGCAGTGGACTAGCGGGAGGGCAAAGGGAGAATGAGCAGTTCTTC. Translation: CASSGLAGGQRENEQFF.

The rearrangement joins TRBV5-4 to TRBJ2-1; 12 bases map to TRBD2. Trimming took 0 bases from V and 0 from J; bases not matched to a gene: 1. The germline gives CDR1 SGHNT, CDR2 YYREEE (reference sequence). The CDR3 is made up of 17 amino acids. CDR3 DNA sequence: TGTGCCAGCAGCTTGGCGACTAGCGGGAGCTCCTACAATGAGCAGTTCTTC. Its protein is CASSLATSGSSYNEQFF.

This clone was counted a single time. The chain uses TRBV5-6 and TRBJ2-7; D ambiguous. The CDR3 consists of 16 residues. CDR1 SGHDT and CDR2 YYEEEE come from the germline V gene. V was cut by 3 bases and J by 2 bases, with 18 bases left in between. CDR3 sequence reads: CASSSVVLPTTYEQYF. DNA of the CDR3: TGTGCCAGCAGCTCGGTGGTACTACCTACCACCTACGAGCAGTACTTC.

The chain employs TRBV5-6 and TRBJ2-7; D is perhaps TRBD2 (6 bases). The CDR3 is 15 amino acids. The V end lost 2 bases, the J end lost 5 bases, and 17 bases lay between the germline ends. Germline CDR1 and CDR2: SGHDT and YYEEEE. CDR3 protein: CASSFGGLARHEQYF. The CDR3 DNA reads as TGTGCCAGCAGCTTTGGAGGGCTAGCCCGGCACGAGCAGTACTTC.

This rearrangement joins TRBV4-1 to TRBJ2-5; tentative D call: TRBD2 (5 bases). CDR3 length equals 14 residues. Germline V gene sequence: CDR1 MGHRA, CDR2 YSYEKL. The V gene lost 1 base and the J gene lost 3 bases, with 9 bases spanning the gap. DNA of the CDR3: TGCGCCAGCAGCCAAGCAGGACTTAAAGAGACCCAGTACTTC. Translated: CASSQAGLKETQYF.

The count of this clone is one. This chain joins TRBV29-1 and TRBJ1-2; 7 bases agree with TRBD1. Germline V gene lookup returns CDR1 SQVTM and CDR2 ANQGSEA. The CDR3 totals 12 residues. The V gene end was trimmed by 6 bases and the J gene end by 3 bases; junction bases not matched to a gene: 4. The CDR3 nucleotides are TGCAGCGTGTCCGGGACAGACTATGGCTACACCTTC. It is translated as CSVSGTDYGYTF. The entire variable domain, with the rest obtained from reference TRBV29-1 and TRBJ1-2, is as follows: SAVISQKPSRDICQRGTSLTIQCQVDSQVTMMFWYRQQPGQSLTLIATANQGSEATYESGFVIDKFPISRPNLTFSTLTVSNMSPEDSSIYLCSVSGTDYGYTFGSGTRLTVV.